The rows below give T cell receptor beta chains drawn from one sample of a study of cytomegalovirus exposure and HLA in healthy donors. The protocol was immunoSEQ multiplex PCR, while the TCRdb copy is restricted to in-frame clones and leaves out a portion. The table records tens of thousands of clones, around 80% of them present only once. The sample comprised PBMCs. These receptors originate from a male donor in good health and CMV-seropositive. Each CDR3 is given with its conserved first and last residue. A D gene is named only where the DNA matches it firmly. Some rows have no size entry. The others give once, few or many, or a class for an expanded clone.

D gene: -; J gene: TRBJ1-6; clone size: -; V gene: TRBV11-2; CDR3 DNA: TGTGCCAGCAGCCTAAATAATTCACCCCTCCACTTT; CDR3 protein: CASSLNNSPLHF
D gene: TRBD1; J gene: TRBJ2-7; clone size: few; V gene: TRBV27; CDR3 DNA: TGTGCCAGCAGTCATAGGGGACAGGTGCTCTACGAGCAGTACTTC; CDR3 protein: CASSHRGQVLYEQYF
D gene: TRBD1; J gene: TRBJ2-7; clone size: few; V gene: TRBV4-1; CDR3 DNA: TGCGCCAGCAGCGCCGGGACAGCCCTAAGCTCCTACGAGCAGTACTTC; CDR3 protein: CASSAGTALSSYEQYF
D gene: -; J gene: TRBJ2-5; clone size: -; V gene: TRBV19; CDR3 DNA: TGTGCCAGTAGTGTGGACAGCATCCAAGAGACCCAGTACTTC; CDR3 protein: CASSVDSIQETQYF
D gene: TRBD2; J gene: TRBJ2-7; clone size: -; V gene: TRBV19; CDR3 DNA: TGTGCCAGTAGTAGGGGGGGAAACACGGCTAGGTACGAGCAGTACTTC; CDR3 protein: CASSRGGNTARYEQYF
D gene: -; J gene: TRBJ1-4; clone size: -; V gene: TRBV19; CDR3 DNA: TGTGCCAGTAGTAACCACCCGGAGCCAGGGAATGAAAAACTGTTTTTT; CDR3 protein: CASSNHPEPGNEKLFF
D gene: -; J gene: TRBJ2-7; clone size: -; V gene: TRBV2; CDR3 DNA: TGTGCCAGCACAGGGCCCTACGAGCAGTACTTC; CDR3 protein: CASTGPYEQYF
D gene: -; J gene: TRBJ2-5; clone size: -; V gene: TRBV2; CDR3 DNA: TGTGCCAGCAGTAAGGACAGCGAAGAGACCCAGTACTTC; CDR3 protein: CASSKDSEETQYF
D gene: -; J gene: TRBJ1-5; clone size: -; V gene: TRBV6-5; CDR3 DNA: TGTGCCAGCAGTTACTCCGGGGTTGTGGGGCCCCAGCATTTT; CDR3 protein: CASSYSGVVGPQHF
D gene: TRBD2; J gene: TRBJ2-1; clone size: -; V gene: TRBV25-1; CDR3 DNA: TGTGCCAGCAGTCCCCGGACTAGCCGGGGTCCCTACAATGAGCAGTTCTTC; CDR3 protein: CASSPRTSRGPYNEQFF
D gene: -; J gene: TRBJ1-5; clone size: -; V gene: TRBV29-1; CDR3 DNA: TGCAGCGTAGCAACAGGGAGAGATCAGCCCCAGCATTTT; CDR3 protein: CSVATGRDQPQHF
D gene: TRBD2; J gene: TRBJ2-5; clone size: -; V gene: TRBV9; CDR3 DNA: TGTGCCAGCAGCGATGAAGCGGGAGCTCAAGAGACCCAGTACTTC; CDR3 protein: CASSDEAGAQETQYF
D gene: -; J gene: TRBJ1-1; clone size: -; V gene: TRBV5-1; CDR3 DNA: TGCGCCAGCAGCCCCACAGGGAGTTACACTGAAGCTTTCTTT; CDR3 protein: CASSPTGSYTEAFF
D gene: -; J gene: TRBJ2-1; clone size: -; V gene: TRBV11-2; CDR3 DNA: TGTGCCAGCAGCTTAGAGATTTGGGGGGGGCGGGGTGAGCAGTTCTTC; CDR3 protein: CASSLEIWGGRGEQFF
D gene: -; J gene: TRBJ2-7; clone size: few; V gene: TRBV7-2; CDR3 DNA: TGTGCCAGCAGCATCGGGGGTCGGGGTGAGCAGTACTTC; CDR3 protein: CASSIGGRGEQYF
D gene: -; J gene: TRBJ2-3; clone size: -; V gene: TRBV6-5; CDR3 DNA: TGTGCCAGCAGTTACTCAGAACTATCTAGCACAGATACGCAGTATTTT; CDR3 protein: CASSYSELSSTDTQYF
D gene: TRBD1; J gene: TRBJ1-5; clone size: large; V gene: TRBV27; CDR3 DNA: TGTGCCAGCAGCCCGGGACAGGTCAATCAGCCCCAGCATTTT; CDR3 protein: CASSPGQVNQPQHF
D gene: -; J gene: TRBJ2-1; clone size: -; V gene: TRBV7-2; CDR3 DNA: TGTGCCAGCAGCTCACCGGGATCCTACAATGAGCAGTTCTTC; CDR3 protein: CASSSPGSYNEQFF
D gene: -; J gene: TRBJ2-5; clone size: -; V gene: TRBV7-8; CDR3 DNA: TGTGCCAGCAGCTTAGCCCACCCTGGGGCAGTCCAAGAGACCCAGTACTTC; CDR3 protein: CASSLAHPGAVQETQYF
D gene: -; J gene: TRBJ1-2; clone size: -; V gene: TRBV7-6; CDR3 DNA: TGTGCCAGCAGCCCAGGGTCAGGAAAATATGGCTACACCTTC; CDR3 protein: CASSPGSGKYGYTF